The 26 T cell receptor beta chains given below trace back to one sample, sequenced in a study of cytomegalovirus exposure and HLA in healthy donors (dated by TCRdb to 2015 to 2018). Libraries were made using the immunoSEQ multiplex PCR assay. The multiplex PCR relied on a mix of 60 forward primers for TCR Vbeta segments and 13 reverse primers for TCR Jbeta segments. TCRdb carries this immuneACCESS record with in-frame sequences only. Its versions omit some clonotypes, under half of them owing to an unresolved V gene in the studies checked, with the rest unexplained. Across this sample there are about 190,000 clones, with around 73% seen only once. The ten largest clonotypes hold less than 2.5% of the sample. The sequencing sample was made of PBMCs. The origin of the receptors is a woman between 25 and 40 years old in good health and CMV-seropositive.

Only one count was recorded for this clone. The V call is TRBV18, the J call TRBJ1-1; TRBD1 is a possible D gene (5 bases). V lost 3 bases and J lost 0, with 14 bases in between. There are 16 residues in the CDR3. The germline V gene has CDR1 KGHSH and CDR2 LQKENI. DNA for the CDR3: TGTGCCAGCTCACCTCAAGCAGGGTGGGTGAACACTGAAGCTTTCTTT. Residues: CASSPQAGWVNTEAFF. The entire variable domain, with the rest obtained from reference TRBV18 and TRBJ1-1, is as follows: NAGVMQNPRHLVRRRGQEARLRCSPMKGHSHVYWYRQLPEEGLKFMVYLQKENIIDESGMPKERFSAEFPKEGPSILRIQQVVRGDSAAYFCASSPQAGWVNTEAFFGQGTRLTVV.

This clone turned up a few times. J is TRBJ2-2 and V is TRBV7-3; D is undetermined. Germline V gene sequence: CDR1 SGHTA, CDR2 FQGTGA. CDR3 size: 17 residues. V lost 5 bases and J lost 4, with 20 bases in between. This chain's CDR3 is CASSRTTAVRSTGELFF. In nucleotides, the CDR3 is TGTGCCAGCAGCCGAACAACAGCAGTCCGTAGCACCGGGGAGCTGTTTTTT.

This rearrangement joins TRBV7-2 to TRBJ1-1, with TRBD1 matching 9 bases. J lost 4 bases, V lost 5 bases, and 5 bases had no gene match. CDR3 length: 14 amino acids. Germline values: CDR1 SGHTA, CDR2 FQGNSA. The CDR3 DNA reads as TGTGCCAGCAGCCTACAGGGGGCTGGCACTGAAGCTTTCTTT. As protein: CASSLQGAGTEAFF.

The chain links TRBV9 to TRBJ1-2, with TRBD1 matching over 7 bases. This CDR3 region has 13 residues. J was trimmed by 8 bases and V by 3 bases; bases with no gene match: 7. The germline CDR1 and CDR2 sequences are SGDLS and YYNGEE. The CDR3 DNA sequence: TGTGCCAGCAGCGCAACAGGGGATAGCGGCTACACCTTC. Translation: CASSATGDSGYTF.

V gene TRBV2 combines with J gene TRBJ1-4, with TRBD1 matching 7 bases. The trim removed 5 bases at V and 3 bases at J, leaving 12 bases unmatched. CDR1 SNHLY and CDR2 FYNNEI come from the germline V gene. This CDR3 is built from 17 residues. CDR3 protein: CASSLDRARGANEKLFF. In DNA, the CDR3 is TGTGCCAGCAGTCTAGACAGGGCTAGAGGCGCTAATGAAAAACTGTTTTTT.

The V and J genes are TRBV11-1 and TRBJ2-5; 10 bases match TRBD2. Trimming took 5 bases from V and 4 from J; bases not matched to a gene: 13. In germline, CDR1 is SGHAT, CDR2 FQDESV (reference sequence). CDR3 length: 17 amino acids. CDR3 residues: CASSRISGRGIGETQYF. For the CDR3, the DNA is TGTGCCAGCAGCCGAATAAGCGGGAGGGGAATCGGAGAGACCCAGTACTTC. Full variable domain (remainder filled in from reference TRBV11-1 and TRBJ2-5): EAEVAQSPRYKITEKSQAVAFWCDPISGHATLYWYRQILGQGPELLVQFQDESVVDDSQLPKDRFSAERLKGVDSTLKIQPAELGDSAMYLCASSRISGRGIGETQYFGPGTRLLVL.

This chain connects TRBV18 to TRBJ1-3, with D uncertain. CDR3 length equals 16 residues. The germline V gene has CDR1 KGHSH and CDR2 LQKENI. The V end lost 2 bases, the J end lost 0 bases, and 11 bases lay between the germline ends. DNA of the CDR3: TGTGCCAGCTCACCATCCGCAGATTCCTCTGGAAACACCATATATTTT. This sequence encodes CASSPSADSSGNTIYF. The entire variable domain, with the rest obtained from reference TRBV18 and TRBJ1-3, is as follows: NAGVMQNPRHLVRRRGQEARLRCSPMKGHSHVYWYRQLPEEGLKFMVYLQKENIIDESGMPKERFSAEFPKEGPSILRIQQVVRGDSAAYFCASSPSADSSGNTIYFGEGSWLTVV.

The chain links TRBV5-6 to TRBJ1-5, with D possibly being TRBD1 (5 bases). Germline V gene sequence: CDR1 SGHDT, CDR2 YYEEEE. The germline V and J ends were trimmed by 1 base and 3 bases, with 11 bases remaining between them. CDR3 length: 15 amino acids. The CDR3, as DNA: TGTGCCAGCAGCTTGTGGCAGGGAACCAATCAGCCCCAGCATTTT. It encodes CASSLWQGTNQPQHF.

This clone was seen a few times. The rearrangement links TRBV5-1 to TRBJ2-5; possible D gene TRBD2, 5 bases. Germline CDR1 is SGHRS and CDR2 is YFSETQ. The CDR3 runs 14 residues. The germline V and J ends were trimmed by 2 bases and 3 bases, with 11 bases remaining between them. The CDR3 region is CASSFSGTEETQYF. CDR3 nucleotide sequence: TGCGCCAGCAGCTTCTCGGGAACAGAAGAGACCCAGTACTTC.

The gene calls are TRBV28 and TRBJ2-5; 12 positions agree with TRBD1. V was clipped by 2 bases and J by 4 bases; unmatched bases: 2. The CDR3 runs to 15 residues. Germline V gives CDR1 MDHEN, CDR2 SYDVKM. The CDR3 reads CASSLGTGGPETQYF. The CDR3 coding sequence is TGTGCCAGCAGTTTAGGGACAGGGGGCCCAGAGACCCAGTACTTC.

This chain joins TRBV5-1 and TRBJ2-3; 8 bases map to TRBD1. The germline gives CDR1 SGHRS, CDR2 YFSETQ. The length of the CDR3 is 16 residues. V lost 4 bases and J lost 6; bases outside the gene matches: 13. In nucleotides, the CDR3 is TGCGCCAGCAGCCTACTGGGACAGGAACCAGCGGATACGCAGTATTTT. Encoded protein: CASSLLGQEPADTQYF. The whole variable domain, remainder taken from reference TRBV5-1 and TRBJ2-3, is KAGVTQTPRYLIKTRGQQVTLSCSPISGHRSVSWYQQTPGQGLQFLFEYFSETQRNKGNFPGRFSGRQFSNSRSEMNVSTLELGDSALYLCASSLLGQEPADTQYFGPGTRLTVL.

The rearrangement links TRBV7-2 to TRBJ1-1, with TRBD1 matching 7 bases. Germline CDR1 SGHTA, CDR2 FQGNSA. The V segment lost 5 bases and the J segment 6 bases; nucleotides outside the gene matches: 6. This CDR3 has 13 residues. The CDR3 coding sequence is TGTGCCAGCAGCAGACGCACAGGGGCTGAAGCTTTCTTT. Amino acid sequence: CASSRRTGAEAFF. Based on the CDR3 plus reference TRBV7-2 and TRBJ1-1, the full variable domain is GAGVSQSPSNKVTEKGKDVELRCDPISGHTALYWYRQSLGQGLEFLIYFQGNSAPDKSGLPSDRFSAERTGGSVSTLTIQRTQQEDSAVYLCASSRRTGAEAFFGQGTRLTVV.

The chain has TRBV5-6 and TRBJ2-7, with D unresolved. Germline V gene data show CDR1 as SGHDT and CDR2 as YYEEEE. V dropped 0 bases and J dropped 0 bases, with 7 bases sitting between them. The CDR3 spans 14 residues. The CDR3 DNA reads as TGTGCCAGCAGCTTGGTACACAGCTCCTACGAGCAGTACTTC. Its protein is CASSLVHSSYEQYF.

This chain uses TRBV18 with TRBJ2-2; 7 bases are a match to TRBD1. There are 15 residues in the CDR3. Trimming took 1 base from V and 5 from J; bases not matched to a gene: 4. Germline CDR1 reads KGHSH; CDR2 reads LQKENI. This CDR3 is CASSPRTGETGELFF. The CDR3 DNA reads TGTGCCAGCTCACCACGGACAGGCGAAACCGGGGAGCTGTTTTTT.

This chain connects TRBV5-1 to TRBJ2-5; TRBD1 is a possible D gene (7 bases). V was trimmed by 0 bases and J by 4 bases, leaving 13 bases between them. Germline loops: CDR1 SGHRS, CDR2 YFSETQ. The length of the CDR3 is 15 residues. CDR3 protein: CASSLVGGGGETQYF. The CDR3 nucleotides read TGCGCCAGCAGCTTGGTTGGAGGGGGCGGAGAGACCCAGTACTTC.

This clone came up a few times. The V gene is TRBV19, the J gene TRBJ1-5; the match to TRBD1 covers 7 bases. Germline CDR1 reads LNHDA; CDR2 reads SQIVND (reference sequence). V lost 1 base, J lost 3 bases, and 3 bases stayed unmatched. The CDR3 length is 15 residues. CDR3 residues: CASSIVTGVNQPQHF. CDR3 nucleotides: TGTGCCAGTAGTATAGTTACAGGGGTCAATCAGCCCCAGCATTTT.

This sequence joins TRBV6-5 and TRBJ2-5, with D possibly being TRBD2 (6 bases). Germline V CDR1 and CDR2: MNHEY, SVGAGI. The CDR3 totals 15 residues. Trimming stripped 5 bases from V and 4 bases from J, with 17 bases between. In nucleotides, the CDR3 is TGTGCCAGCAGTACTAGCACCGACGGCAGAGAGACCCAGTACTTC. It translates to CASSTSTDGRETQYF.

This chain uses TRBV5-6 with TRBJ2-7; TRBD1 aligns across 7 bases. V dropped 3 bases and J dropped 3; count of bases not matched to a gene: 12. Germline CDR1 SGHDT, CDR2 YYEEEE. The CDR3 consists of 16 residues. The chain's CDR3 is CASSSINRGMVYEQYF. The CDR3 bases are TGTGCCAGCAGCTCCATAAACAGGGGCATGGTCTACGAGCAGTACTTC.

The chain combines TRBV5-1 with TRBJ2-5; 10 bases map to TRBD2. Near its end, the DNA agrees better with TRBJ2-7, so the J call may be wrong. The length of the CDR3 is 14 residues. CDR1 SGHRS and CDR2 YFSETQ come from the germline V gene. The CDR3 sequence: CASARSGRDYEQYF. The CDR3 DNA reads TGCGCCAGCGCCCGAAGCGGGAGGGACTACGAGCAGTACTTC.

The rearrangement links TRBV6-6 to TRBJ2-7; no clear D gene. The CDR3 sequence is 13 residues long. In germline, CDR1 is MNHNY, CDR2 SVGAGI (reference sequence). V was pared by 4 bases and J by 0 bases, with 7 bases between. CDR3 sequence reads: CASSSPPSYEQYF. As DNA, the CDR3 is TGTGCCAGCAGTTCCCCTCCCTCCTACGAGCAGTACTTC.

V and J are TRBV11-1 and TRBJ1-4, with TRBD1 matching 9 bases. This CDR3 contains 15 residues. J was trimmed by 3 bases and V by 4 bases; bases with no gene match: 3. Per germline, CDR1 SGHAT and CDR2 FQDESV (reference sequence). The CDR3 region has the DNA TGTGCCAGCAGCTCCGGGACAGGGCCTAATGAAAAACTGTTTTTT. Encoded protein: CASSSGTGPNEKLFF.

This sequence joins TRBV6-1 and TRBJ1-4; D unresolved. The CDR3 spans 16 residues. V was cut by 1 base and J by 5 bases, with 14 bases left in between. Germline CDR1 is MNHNS and CDR2 is SASEGT. This chain's CDR3 is CASSEVSGLKNEKLFF. The CDR3 DNA sequence: TGTGCCAGCAGTGAAGTGAGCGGGTTAAAAAATGAAAAACTGTTTTTT.

The table lists this clone with a count of one. The chain has TRBV6-5 and TRBJ2-7; TRBD2 agrees at 8 bases. This CDR3 spans 15 amino acids. Trimming cost V 4 bases and J 3 bases; bases outside gene matches: 8. Germline V lookup: CDR1 MNHEY, CDR2 SVGAGI. The CDR3: CASSFFRGGRYEQYF. The CDR3 DNA follows: TGTGCCAGCAGTTTCTTCCGGGGGGGCCGCTACGAGCAGTACTTC.

V usage is TRBV7-2 and J usage is TRBJ2-3; maybe TRBD1 (6 bases). The CDR3 spans 16 residues. The germline CDR1 and CDR2 sequences are SGHTA and FQGNSA. Trimming removed 5 bases from V and 1 base from J, with 16 bases in between. The CDR3 spells CASSRQQRTGTDTQYF. CDR3 nucleotides: TGTGCCAGCAGCCGCCAACAGAGGACAGGCACAGATACGCAGTATTTT.

This rearrangement joins TRBV28 to TRBJ1-2; D is undetermined. CDR1 is MDHEN, CDR2 SYDVKM, per germline. V was shortened by 2 bases and J by 5 bases, with 6 bases between the two germline ends. This CDR3 comprises 12 residues. For the CDR3, the DNA is TGTGCCAGCAGTTTAATGTTATATGGCTACACCTTC. Translated, it gives CASSLMLYGYTF.

The chain is built from TRBV29-1 and TRBJ2-5; the D gene is possibly TRBD1 (5 bases). This CDR3 region has 14 residues. Germline V gene data show CDR1 as SQVTM and CDR2 as ANQGSEA. The ends were cut back, 7 bases at V and 3 bases at J, with 18 bases in the middle. The CDR3 here is CSAVRSLTEETQYF. The CDR3 nucleotides read TGCAGCGCTGTCAGGTCGTTGACAGAAGAGACCCAGTACTTC. The full variable domain, with the rest looked up from reference TRBV29-1 and TRBJ2-5, is SAVISQKPSRDICQRGTSLTIQCQVDSQVTMMFWYRQQPGQSLTLIATANQGSEATYESGFVIDKFPISRPNLTFSTLTVSNMSPEDSSIYLCSAVRSLTEETQYFGPGTRLLVL.